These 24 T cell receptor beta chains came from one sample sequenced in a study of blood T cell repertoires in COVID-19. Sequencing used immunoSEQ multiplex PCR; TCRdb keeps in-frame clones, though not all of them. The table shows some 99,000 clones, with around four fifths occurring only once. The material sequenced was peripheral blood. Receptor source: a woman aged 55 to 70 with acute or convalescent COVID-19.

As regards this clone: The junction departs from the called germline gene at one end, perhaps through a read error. The CDR3 coding sequence is TGTGCTAGCAGCTCGACACAGGGGGCTTTAGTGAATGAGCAGTTCTTC. Amino acids: CASSSTQGALVNEQFF. The rearrangement links TRBV7-7 to TRBJ2-1; 9 bases align to TRBD1. This CDR3 region has 16 residues. Looked up from germline, CDR1 is SSHAT and CDR2 is FNYEAQ (reference sequence). Drawing the rest from reference TRBV7-7 and TRBJ2-1, the complete variable domain is GAGVSQSPRYKVTKRGQDVTLRCDPISSHATLYWYQQALGQGPEFLTYFNYEAQPDKSGLPSDRFSAERPEGSISTLTIQRTEQRDSAMYRCASSSTQGALVNEQFFGPGTRLTVL.

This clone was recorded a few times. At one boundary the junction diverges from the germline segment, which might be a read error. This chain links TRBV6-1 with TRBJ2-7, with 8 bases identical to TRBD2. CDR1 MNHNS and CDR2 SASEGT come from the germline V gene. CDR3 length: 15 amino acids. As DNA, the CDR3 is TGTGCCAGCAGAGAAGCGGGGGCCATCCCCGGCGAGCAGTACTTC. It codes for CASREAGAIPGEQYF.

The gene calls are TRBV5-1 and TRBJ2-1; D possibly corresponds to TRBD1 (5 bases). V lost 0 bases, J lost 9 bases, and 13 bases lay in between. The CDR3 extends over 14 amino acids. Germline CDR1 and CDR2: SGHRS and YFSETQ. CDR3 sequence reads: CASSLGSHRSEQFF. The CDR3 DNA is TGCGCCAGCAGCTTGGGCTCCCACAGGAGTGAGCAGTTCTTC.

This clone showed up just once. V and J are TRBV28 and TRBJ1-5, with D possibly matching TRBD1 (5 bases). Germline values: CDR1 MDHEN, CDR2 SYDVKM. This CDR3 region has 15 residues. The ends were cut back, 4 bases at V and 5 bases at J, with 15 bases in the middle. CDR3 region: CASSSKSGWDQPQHF. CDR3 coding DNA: TGTGCCAGCAGTTCGAAGTCAGGGTGGGATCAGCCCCAGCATTTT.

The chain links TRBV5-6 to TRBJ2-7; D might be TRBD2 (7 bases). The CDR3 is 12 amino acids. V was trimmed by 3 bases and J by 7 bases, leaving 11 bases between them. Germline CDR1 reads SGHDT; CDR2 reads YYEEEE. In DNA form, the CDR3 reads TGTGCCAGCAGCTGGGGGGGCGGGGAGCAGTACTTC. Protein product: CASSWGGGEQYF.

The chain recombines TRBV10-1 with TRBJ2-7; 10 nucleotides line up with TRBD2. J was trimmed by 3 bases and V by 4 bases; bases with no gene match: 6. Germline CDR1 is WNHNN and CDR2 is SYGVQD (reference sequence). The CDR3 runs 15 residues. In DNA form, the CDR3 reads TGCGCCAGCAGTGGTCGGACTAGCGGCCACTACGAGCAGTACTTC. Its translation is CASSGRTSGHYEQYF.

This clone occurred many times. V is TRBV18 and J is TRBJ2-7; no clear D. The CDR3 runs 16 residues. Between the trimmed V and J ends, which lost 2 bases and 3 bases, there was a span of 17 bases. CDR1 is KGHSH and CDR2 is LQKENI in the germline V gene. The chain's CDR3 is CASSPTPYSEDYEQYF. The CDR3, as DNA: TGTGCCAGCTCACCAACCCCCTATTCAGAGGACTACGAGCAGTACTTC.

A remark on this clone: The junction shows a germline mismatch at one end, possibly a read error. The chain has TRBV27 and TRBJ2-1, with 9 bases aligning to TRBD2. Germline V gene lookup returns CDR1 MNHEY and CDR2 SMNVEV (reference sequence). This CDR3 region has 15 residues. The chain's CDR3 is CASSLSGSFYYEQFF. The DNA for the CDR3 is TGTGCCAGCAGTCTTAGCGGGAGTTTCTACTATGAGCAGTTCTTC.

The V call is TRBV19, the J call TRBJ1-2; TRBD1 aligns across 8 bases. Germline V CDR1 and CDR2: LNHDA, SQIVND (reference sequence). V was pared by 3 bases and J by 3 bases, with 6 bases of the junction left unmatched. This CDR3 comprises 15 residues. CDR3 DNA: TGTGCCAGTAGTATCTCGGCAGGGGGCGACTATGGCTACACCTTC. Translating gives CASSISAGGDYGYTF.

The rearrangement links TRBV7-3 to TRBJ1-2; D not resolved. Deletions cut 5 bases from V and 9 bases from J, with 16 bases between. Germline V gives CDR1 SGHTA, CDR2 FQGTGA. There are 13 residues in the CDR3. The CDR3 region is CASSRGWGHSYTF. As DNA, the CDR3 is TGTGCCAGCAGCCGGGGATGGGGTCATAGCTACACCTTC.

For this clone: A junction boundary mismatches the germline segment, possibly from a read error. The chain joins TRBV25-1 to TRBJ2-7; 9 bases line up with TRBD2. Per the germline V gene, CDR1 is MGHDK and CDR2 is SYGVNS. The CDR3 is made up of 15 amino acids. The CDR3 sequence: CASSDVGLAGNERYF. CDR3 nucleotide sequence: TGTGCCAGCAGTGACGTGGGTCTAGCGGGAAATGAGCGGTACTTC.

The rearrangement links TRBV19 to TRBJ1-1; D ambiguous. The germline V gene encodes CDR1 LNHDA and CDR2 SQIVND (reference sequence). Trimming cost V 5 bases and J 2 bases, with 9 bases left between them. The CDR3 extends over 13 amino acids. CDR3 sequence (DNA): TGTGCCAGTAGTGGGCAAGTCAACACTGAAGCTTTCTTT. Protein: CASSGQVNTEAFF.

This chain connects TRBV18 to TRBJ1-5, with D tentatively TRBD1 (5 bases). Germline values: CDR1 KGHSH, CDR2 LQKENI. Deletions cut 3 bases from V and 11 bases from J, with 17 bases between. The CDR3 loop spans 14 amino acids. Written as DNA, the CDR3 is TGTGCCAGCTCACCCAGACGGGACTGGGAGTCCCAGCATTTT. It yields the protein CASSPRRDWESQHF.

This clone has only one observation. CDR3 bases: TGTGCCAGCAGTTTATCGCAGGGTATCGGTGGCTACACCTTC. The encoded protein is CASSLSQGIGGYTF. The rearrangement links TRBV28 to TRBJ1-2, with D possibly being TRBD1 (5 bases). Per the germline V gene, CDR1 is MDHEN and CDR2 is SYDVKM. With 1 base removed from V and 7 bases from J, the gap between germline ends came to 13 bases. CDR3 length: 14 amino acids.

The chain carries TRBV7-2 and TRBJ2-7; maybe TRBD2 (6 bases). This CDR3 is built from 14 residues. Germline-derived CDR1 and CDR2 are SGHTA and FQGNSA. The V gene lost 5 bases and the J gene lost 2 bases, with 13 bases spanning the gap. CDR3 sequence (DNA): TGTGCCAGCAGCCGTAGCGGTTCCACCTACGAGCAGTACTTC. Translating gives CASSRSGSTYEQYF.

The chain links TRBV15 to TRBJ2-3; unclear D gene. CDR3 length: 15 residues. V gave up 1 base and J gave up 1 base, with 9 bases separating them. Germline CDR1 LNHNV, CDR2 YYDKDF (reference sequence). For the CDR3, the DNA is TGTGCCACCAGCAGAGTAATTACGGGCACAGATACGCAGTATTTT. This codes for CATSRVITGTDTQYF.

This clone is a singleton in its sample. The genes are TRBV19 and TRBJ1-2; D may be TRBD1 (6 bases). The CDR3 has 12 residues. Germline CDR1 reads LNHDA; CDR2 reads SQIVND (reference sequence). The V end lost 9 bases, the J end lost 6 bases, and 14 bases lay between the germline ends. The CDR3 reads CASLQGTNGYTF. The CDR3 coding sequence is TGTGCCAGCCTACAGGGTACCAATGGCTACACCTTC.

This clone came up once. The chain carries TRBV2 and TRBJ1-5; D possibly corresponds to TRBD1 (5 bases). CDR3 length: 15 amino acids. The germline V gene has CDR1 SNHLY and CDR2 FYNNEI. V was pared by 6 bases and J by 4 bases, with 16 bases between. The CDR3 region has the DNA TGTGCCAGCAGCGCGGACAAATTGGATAATCAGCCCCAGCATTTT. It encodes CASSADKLDNQPQHF.

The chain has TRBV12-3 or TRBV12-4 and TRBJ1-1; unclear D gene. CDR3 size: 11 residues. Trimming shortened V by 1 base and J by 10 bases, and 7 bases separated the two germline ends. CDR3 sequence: CASSLGPRAFF. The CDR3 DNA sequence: TGTGCCAGCAGTTTAGGTCCGAGAGCTTTCTTT.

The CDR3 region is CASKRGTSGNNEQFF. Here the CDR3 DNA reads TGTGCCAGCAAAAGGGGCACTAGCGGGAACAATGAGCAGTTCTTC. The chain combines TRBV28 with TRBJ2-1, with TRBD2 identical over 10 bases. Losses at the gene ends were 7 bases for V and 5 bases for J; bases not matched to a gene: 8. The length of the CDR3 is 15 residues. Germline lookup yields CDR1 MDHEN and CDR2 SYDVKM.

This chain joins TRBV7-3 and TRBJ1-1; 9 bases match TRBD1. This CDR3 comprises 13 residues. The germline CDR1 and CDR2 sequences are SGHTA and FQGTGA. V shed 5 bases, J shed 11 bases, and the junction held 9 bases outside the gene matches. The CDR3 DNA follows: TGTGCCAGCAGCCAGACCTCACAGGGGGCTGCTTTCTTT. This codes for CASSQTSQGAAFF.

CDR3 sequence: CASSQGSGEQYF. For the CDR3, the DNA is TGCGCCAGCAGTCAGGGATCCGGCGAGCAGTACTTC. The chain joins TRBV10-1 to TRBJ2-7; a possible D gene is TRBD1 (5 bases). Germline values: CDR1 WNHNN, CDR2 SYGVQD (reference sequence). The CDR3 covers 12 residues. V was cut by 5 bases and J by 6 bases, with 11 bases left in between.

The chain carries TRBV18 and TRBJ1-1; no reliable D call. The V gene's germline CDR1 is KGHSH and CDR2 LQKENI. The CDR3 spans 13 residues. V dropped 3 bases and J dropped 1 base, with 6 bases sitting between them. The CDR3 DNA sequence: TGTGCCAGCTCACCGCGGGGGAACACTGAAGCTTTCTTT. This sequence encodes CASSPRGNTEAFF.

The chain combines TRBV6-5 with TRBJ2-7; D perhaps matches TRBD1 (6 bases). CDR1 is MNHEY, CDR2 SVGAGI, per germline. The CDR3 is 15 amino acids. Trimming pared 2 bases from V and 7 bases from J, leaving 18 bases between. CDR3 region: CASSYAPGQRWEQYF. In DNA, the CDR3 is TGTGCCAGCAGTTACGCCCCGGGACAACGGTGGGAGCAGTACTTC.